This TCR beta chain was captured in a study of vaccination effects on CD4 cells after COVID-19. Whole-study context: Researchers obtained post-vaccine samples at a median of 72 days past the second dose.

V was clipped by 3 bases and J by 7 bases; unmatched bases: 2. CDR3 length: 13 residues. Repertoires were generated with immunoSEQ multiplex PCR, while TCRdb's copy carries only in-frame clones and drops some. The repertoire holds roughly 34,000 clones, with roughly 86% as singletons. Pools of viral peptides were used by the ViraFEST assay to expand antigen-specific CD4+ T cells ahead of sequencing. Following an approximately 9-day culture, CD4+ T cells were purified. The participants, recipients of two vaccine doses, got either BNT162b2 or mRNA-1273. Each well held some 2.2 million PBMC cultured with around 9 ug/ml peptides and around 11 IU/ml IL-2. Each culture had half its medium swapped for IL-2 medium on days 3 and 7. Findings of the study overall: Pronounced clonal contraction occurred in clones induced by infection and by vaccine late after vaccination.

In regard to this clone: The antigen is not known.

This material consisted of CD4+ T cells from PBMCs cultured with HCoV-NL63 spike peptides, taken after COVID-19 vaccination. The clonotype comes from a human donor who received a COVID-19 vaccine. Some clones in this sample may be carry-over from other donors' samples. This sequence joins TRBV12-3 or TRBV12-4 and TRBJ1-5; 8 nucleotides agree with TRBD1. The CDR3 coding sequence is TGTGCCAGCAGTTTCAGGGACAGGCAGCCCCAGCATTTT. Protein: CASSFRDRQPQHF.